This TCR beta chain was captured by sequencing in a study of OX40 agonist ivuxolimab in advanced cancers. Assay used: immunoSEQ multiplex PCR; TCRdb lists only in-frame clones, some missing. The data show approximately 69,000 clones, with roughly 80% seen just once and approximately 8% held by the top ten. Concerning this clone itself: Its antigen remains unidentified.

Broader study findings: CD8+ T cells averaged more expanded clones than CD4+.

The sample here was CD4+ or CD8+ T cells sorted from blood, taken in a trial of the OX40 agonist ivuxolimab. The clonotype comes from an adult with an advanced solid tumor such as melanoma, head and neck, liver or kidney cancer.

CDR3 sequence (DNA): TGTGCCAGCAGACCCCGTTCCTACAATGAGCAGTTCTTC. Translation: CASRPRSYNEQFF. The V gene is TRBV7-9, the J gene TRBJ2-1; D is uncertain. Germline lookup yields CDR1 SEHNR and CDR2 FQNEAQ (reference sequence). Trimming left V 6 bases short and J 1 base short, with 7 bases between. The CDR3 contains 13 residues.